A selection of T cell receptor beta chains follows, all from one sample in a study of cytomegalovirus exposure and HLA in healthy donors. Using immunoSEQ multiplex PCR, the repertoire was profiled, and TCRdb retains in-frame clones only, with some absent. The table includes more than 120,000 clones, approximately 80% detected once. The sample was PBMCs. The receptors were sampled from a woman in her forties in good health and CMV-seropositive. Both conserved end residues are part of each CDR3. A D gene is named only where the DNA matches it firmly. Expanded clones get a size class; other rows say once, few or many, or leave the size out.

V gene	D gene	clone size	J gene	CDR3 protein	CDR3 DNA
TRBV21-1	.	.	TRBJ2-4	CASSKDLEGQVDRAKNIQYF	TGTGCCAGCAGCAAAGACCTTGAGGGACAGGTCGACCGAGCCAAAAACATTCAGTACTTC
TRBV29-1	TRBD2	few	TRBJ2-3	CSTLTSGLTDTQYF	TGCAGCACCTTGACTAGCGGATTGACAGATACGCAGTATTTT
TRBV15	.	.	TRBJ1-4	CATSRDIGPGRLFF	TGTGCCACCAGCAGAGATATAGGCCCCGGGAGGCTGTTTTTT
TRBV15	TRBD1	.	TRBJ1-2	CATSTRQGAHGYTF	TGTGCCACCAGCACTAGACAGGGAGCCCATGGCTACACCTTC
TRBV5-1	.	.	TRBJ2-7	CASRQAETSYEQYF	TGCGCCAGCAGACAGGCGGAGACCTCCTACGAGCAGTACTTC
TRBV6-1	TRBD1	few	TRBJ1-5	CASIGTGDQPQHF	TGTGCCAGCATCGGGACAGGGGATCAGCCCCAGCATTTT
TRBV4-1	TRBD1	.	TRBJ2-7	CASSQDWGQGTHEQYF	TGCGCCAGCAGCCAAGATTGGGGACAGGGAACCCACGAGCAGTACTTC
TRBV28	.	.	TRBJ1-5	CASSLTGQPQHF	TGTGCCAGCAGTCTTACAGGGCAGCCCCAGCATTTT
TRBV7-8	.	few	TRBJ2-3	CASSQAKGTDTQYF	TGTGCCAGCAGCCAAGCAAAGGGGACAGATACGCAGTATTTT
TRBV11-2	.	.	TRBJ1-2	CASSLGQANYGYTF	TGTGCCAGCAGCTTAGGACAGGCGAACTATGGCTACACCTTC
TRBV7-2	.	once	TRBJ2-1	CASSLVTWNEQFF	TGTGCCAGCAGCTTAGTTACATGGAATGAGCAGTTCTTC
TRBV9	.	.	TRBJ1-1	CASSMSPGIPYTEAFF	TGTGCCAGCAGCATGTCCCCCGGGATCCCGTACACTGAAGCTTTCTTT
TRBV10-1	TRBD2	.	TRBJ2-2	CASSAQREGGGELFF	TGCGCCAGCAGTGCCCAGCGGGAGGGAGGCGGGGAGCTGTTTTTT
TRBV28	TRBD2	.	TRBJ2-7	CASSFGLAGGLALGSYEQYF	TGTGCCAGCAGTTTTGGACTAGCGGGAGGATTAGCTCTGGGGTCCTACGAGCAGTACTTC
TRBV11-1	.	.	TRBJ2-7	CASSLDPSSYEQYF	TGTGCCAGCAGCTTAGACCCGAGCTCCTACGAGCAGTACTTC
TRBV28	.	.	TRBJ1-2	CASRPGVVYGYTF	TGTGCCAGCAGGCCAGGGGTTGTCTATGGCTACACCTTC
TRBV4-1	TRBD1	.	TRBJ2-1	CASSRYRGQGNEQFF	TGCGCCAGCAGCCGTTACAGGGGGCAGGGGAATGAGCAGTTCTTC
TRBV28	.	.	TRBJ2-7	CASSFWAGEQYF	TGTGCCAGCAGTTTTTGGGCCGGCGAGCAGTACTTC
TRBV5-1	.	.	TRBJ2-5	CASSLEVVAGLQETQYF	TGCGCCAGCAGCTTGGAGGTAGTTGCGGGATTACAAGAGACCCAGTACTTC
TRBV4-1	TRBD2	.	TRBJ2-3	CASSQDSLALNTDTQYF	TGCGCCAGCAGCCAAGATTCACTAGCGCTTAACACAGATACGCAGTATTTT
TRBV6-1	TRBD2	.	TRBJ2-1	CASYQATSGNEQFF	TGTGCCAGCTACCAAGCTACTAGCGGGAATGAGCAGTTCTTC
TRBV13	TRBD2	.	TRBJ2-1	CASSVGLAAYNEQFF	TGTGCCAGCAGCGTTGGACTAGCGGCCTACAATGAGCAGTTCTTC
TRBV11-2	TRBD1	.	TRBJ2-7	CASSVTTGGNYEQYF	TGTGCCAGCAGCGTTACCACAGGGGGTAACTACGAGCAGTACTTC
TRBV4-1	TRBD2	few	TRBJ2-7	CASSQVRTSGLGDEQYF	TGCGCCAGCAGCCAAGTGAGGACTAGCGGGTTAGGCGACGAGCAGTACTTC
TRBV27	.	.	TRBJ2-3	CASSLRGGGGTDTQYF	TGTGCCAGCAGTTTGAGGGGAGGGGGGGGCACAGATACGCAGTATTTT
TRBV5-1	.	.	TRBJ2-2	CASTLASVPNTGELFF	TGCGCCAGCACCCTGGCTAGCGTCCCGAACACCGGGGAGCTGTTTTTT
TRBV4-1	.	.	TRBJ2-5	CASSKRQLQETQYF	TGCGCCAGCAGCAAACGACAGCTCCAAGAGACCCAGTACTTC
TRBV28	TRBD1	once	TRBJ2-7	CASRSHRGPSGSSYEQYF	TGTGCCAGCAGATCCCACAGGGGGCCGAGCGGGTCCTCCTACGAGCAGTACTTC
TRBV28	TRBD2	.	TRBJ2-1	CASSSPGTSANEQFF	TGTGCCAGCAGTTCACCCGGGACTAGCGCCAATGAGCAGTTCTTC
TRBV19	.	.	TRBJ1-2	CASSKADRYGYTF	TGTGCCAGTAGTAAGGCGGATCGCTATGGCTACACCTTC
TRBV18	.	once	TRBJ2-4	CASSVLDAGAKNIQYF	TGTGCCAGCTCAGTTTTGGACGCGGGAGCCAAAAACATTCAGTACTTC
TRBV11-2	TRBD2	.	TRBJ2-7	CASSLDFGGRAIYEQYF	TGTGCCAGCAGCTTAGACTTCGGCGGGAGGGCCATCTACGAGCAGTACTTC
TRBV28	TRBD2	.	TRBJ2-1	CASSFAASGNEQFF	TGTGCCAGCAGTTTCGCGGCTAGCGGAAATGAGCAGTTCTTC
TRBV28	.	.	TRBJ1-1	CASSLQDLMNTEAFF	TGTGCCAGCAGTTTGCAGGATTTGATGAACACTGAAGCTTTCTTT
TRBV18	TRBD2	.	TRBJ2-7	CASSPGLAPDEQYF	TGTGCCAGCTCACCGGGACTAGCCCCCGACGAGCAGTACTTC
TRBV11-3	TRBD1	.	TRBJ2-7	CASSFRVRDSSYEQYF	TGTGCCAGCAGCTTCAGGGTAAGGGACAGTTCCTACGAGCAGTACTTC
TRBV11-2	TRBD2	.	TRBJ2-5	CASSQTSGRVLGETQYF	TGTGCCAGCAGCCAGACTAGCGGGAGGGTACTAGGAGAGACCCAGTACTTC
TRBV30	.	.	TRBJ1-5	CAWGKRGLYQPQHF	TGTGCCTGGGGGAAAAGGGGTCTGTATCAGCCCCAGCATTTT
TRBV2	.	few	TRBJ1-2	CASQQGKNYGYTF	TGTGCTAGCCAGCAGGGCAAAAACTATGGCTACACCTTC
TRBV27	.	.	TRBJ1-1	CASMGGMRGGTEAFF	TGTGCCAGCATGGGGGGTATGCGGGGGGGAACTGAAGCTTTCTTT